The clone carrying this TCR beta chain appeared a single time. Antigen unknown. Baseline, cycle 4 day 1, and cycle 7 day 1 were the blood sampling points. Deletions cut 6 bases from V and 8 bases from J, with 17 bases between. CDR3 size: 14 residues. Per germline, CDR1 MGHDK and CDR2 SYGVNS. These data originate in a study of OX40 agonist ivuxolimab in advanced cancers. For the study at large: Among those enrolled, mean age was about 63 years (range 23 to 79) and 75% to 85% were male. Whole-study results and caveats: Part of the nonresponder group also had normalized T-cell clonal expansion that was low.

The protocol was immunoSEQ multiplex PCR, while the TCRdb copy is restricted to in-frame clones and leaves out a portion. The sample yields approximately 68,000 clones, more than 70% seen once. This chain uses TRBV25-1 with TRBJ2-1, with D tentatively TRBD1 or TRBD2 (6 bases each). This receptor was identified in an adult with an advanced solid tumor such as melanoma, head and neck, liver or kidney cancer. The sequenced sample was CD4+ or CD8+ T cells sorted from blood, obtained in a trial of the OX40 agonist ivuxolimab. The CDR3 bases are TGTGCCAGCAGGGGGGGCCCGGCAGTCCATGAGCAGTTCTTC. The encoded protein is CASRGGPAVHEQFF.